The rows below give T cell receptor beta chains drawn from one sample of a study of blood T cell repertoires in COVID-19. Data came from immunoSEQ multiplex PCR; TCRdb stores just in-frame clones and leaves some out. The sample includes tens of thousands of clones, 84% seen only once; the top ten take approximately 5.6%. Sequencing was performed on peripheral blood. Receptors originate from a woman aged 55-69 years with acute or convalescent COVID-19. Each CDR3 is given with its conserved first and last residue. A D gene is named only where the DNA matches it firmly. Not all rows give a size; the values are once, few, many and, for expanded clones, a class.

abundance,d_gene,j_gene,len,v_gene,CDR3nt,CDR3aa
.,.,TRBJ1-2,11,TRBV19,TGTGCCACTGGACACGCCTATGGCTACACCTTC,CATGHAYGYTF
.,.,TRBJ2-7,15,TRBV11-2,TGTGCCAGCAGCTTAGATCGCGACAGGCTCTACGAGCAGTACTTC,CASSLDRDRLYEQYF
.,.,TRBJ2-6,17,TRBV7-9,TGTGCCAGCAGCTTAGATCTTACATACTCTGGGGCCAACGTCCTGACTTTC,CASSLDLTYSGANVLTF
.,TRBD2,TRBJ2-1,18,TRBV14,TGTGCCAGCAGCCTTCCTAGCGGGGGGGCCTATCAGTACAATGAGCAGTTCTTC,CASSLPSGGAYQYNEQFF
.,.,TRBJ2-1,14,TRBV7-2,TGTGCCAGCAGCCCCAGACAGGGAGGCAATGAGCAGTTCTTC,CASSPRQGGNEQFF
.,.,TRBJ2-1,12,TRBV7-9,TGTGCCAGCAGGGGGGCCGACAATGAGCAGTTCTTC,CASRGADNEQFF
once,TRBD1,TRBJ2-5,16,TRBV5-6,TGTGCCAGCAGCCGTTACAGGGGGATGGACCAAGAGACCCAGTACTTC,CASSRYRGMDQETQYF
few,.,TRBJ1-5,13,TRBV5-4,TGTGCCAGCAGCTTGGTTCCCGATCAGCCCCAGCATTTT,CASSLVPDQPQHF
.,.,TRBJ2-1,15,TRBV7-2,TGTGCCAGCAGCTTAGTATATGGACTGTACAATGAGCAGTTCTTC,CASSLVYGLYNEQFF
.,.,TRBJ1-5,12,TRBV6-5,TGTGCCAGTGCTCAGGGGAATCAGCCCCAGCATTTT,CASAQGNQPQHF
.,.,TRBJ2-2,16,TRBV4-1,TGCGCCAGCAGCCAATCGGGGGTGGAGAACACCGGGGAGCTGTTTTTT,CASSQSGVENTGELFF
few,.,TRBJ1-3,12,TRBV30,TGTGCCTGGAGTGGGAGAGGAAACACCATATATTTT,CAWSGRGNTIYF
.,TRBD2,TRBJ2-3,13,TRBV7-9,TGTGCCAGCAGATACGGGGGGGCAGATACGCAGTATTTT,CASRYGGADTQYF
.,TRBD2,TRBJ2-1,19,TRBV4-2,TGTGCCAGCAGCCGCGCCCCCGGGACTAGCGACAGCTCCTACAATGAGCAGTTCTTC,CASSRAPGTSDSSYNEQFF
once,.,TRBJ1-2,13,TRBV6-5,TGTGCCAGCACCAAGGCGGGTACCTATGGCTACACCTTC,CASTKAGTYGYTF
.,TRBD2,TRBJ2-1,14,TRBV6-6,TGTGCCAGCAGTCTAGCGGGGGGGCCATATGAGCAGTTCTTC,CASSLAGGPYEQFF